This T cell receptor (beta chain) was recovered during a study of T-cell reconstitution after alpha-beta-depleted transplantation in children. The study's findings and limits: There were reportedly several hundred expanded graft clones from which alpha-beta T cells came about two months after transplant.

This clonotype was picked up many times. The antigen remains undetermined. Researchers prepared the TCRbeta library using unique molecular identifiers, the study reports. One entry per CDR3 protein, called by TCRdb with MiXCR from the PCR reads. Altogether roughly 420,000 distinct CDR3 sequences are present, 16% being singletons, with the ten largest covering around 30%. This receptor was taken from a boy in the first two years of life who had a stem cell transplant for Wiskott-Aldrich syndrome, so the T cells may come from the graft donor. The input for sequencing was PBMCs, mostly from graft donor cells, taken 360 days after TCRalphabeta/CD19-depleted stem cell transplant.

The CDR3 region has the DNA TGTGCCAGCAGCTTAAGGGGTAATACGCAGTATTTT. This codes for CASSLRGNTQYF. The chain is built from TRBV7-6 and TRBJ2-3; D is possibly TRBD1 (5 bases). Trimming took 2 bases from V and 7 from J, leaving 7 bases between them. The CDR3 spans 12 residues. Germline assignment: CDR1 SGHVS and CDR2 FNYEAQ. Based on the CDR3 plus reference TRBV7-6 and TRBJ2-3, the full variable domain is GAGVSQSPRYKVTKRGQDVALRCDPISGHVSLYWYRQALGQGPEFLTYFNYEAQQDKSGLPNDRFSAERPEGSISTLTIQRTEQRDSAMYRCASSLRGNTQYFGPGTRLTVL.